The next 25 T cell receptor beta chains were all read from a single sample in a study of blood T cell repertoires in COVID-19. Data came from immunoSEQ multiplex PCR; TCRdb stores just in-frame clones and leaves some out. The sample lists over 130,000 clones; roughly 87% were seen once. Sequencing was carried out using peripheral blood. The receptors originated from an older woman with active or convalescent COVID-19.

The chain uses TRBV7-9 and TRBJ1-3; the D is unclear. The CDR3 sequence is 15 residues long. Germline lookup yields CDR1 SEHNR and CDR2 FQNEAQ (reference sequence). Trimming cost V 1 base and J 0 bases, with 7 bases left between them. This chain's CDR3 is CASSLVLSSGNTIYF. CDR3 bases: TGTGCCAGCAGCTTAGTGTTGAGCTCTGGAAACACCATATATTTT.

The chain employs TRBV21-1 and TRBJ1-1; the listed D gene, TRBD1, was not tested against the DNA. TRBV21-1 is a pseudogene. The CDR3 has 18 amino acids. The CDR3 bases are TGTGCCAGCAGCACCCGATACAGGGCAAAGCACCTGAACACTGAAGCTTTCTTT. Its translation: CASSTRYRAKHLNTEAFF.

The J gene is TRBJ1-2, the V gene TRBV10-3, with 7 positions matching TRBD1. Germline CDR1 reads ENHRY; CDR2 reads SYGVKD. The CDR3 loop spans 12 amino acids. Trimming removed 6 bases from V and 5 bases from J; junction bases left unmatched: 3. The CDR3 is CAIRDRQYGYTF. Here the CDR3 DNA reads TGTGCCATCAGGGACAGGCAGTATGGCTACACCTTC.

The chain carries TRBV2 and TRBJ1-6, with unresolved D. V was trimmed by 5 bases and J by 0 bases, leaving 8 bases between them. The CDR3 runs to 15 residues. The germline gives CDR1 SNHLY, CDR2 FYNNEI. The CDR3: CASSSTSSYNSPLHF. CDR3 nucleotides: TGTGCCAGCAGTTCGACAAGCTCCTATAATTCACCCCTCCACTTT.

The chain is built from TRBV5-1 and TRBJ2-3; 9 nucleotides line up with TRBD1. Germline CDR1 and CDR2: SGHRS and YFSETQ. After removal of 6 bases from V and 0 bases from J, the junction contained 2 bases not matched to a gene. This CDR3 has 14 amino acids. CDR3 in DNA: TGCGCCAGCAAACAGGGGGCGAGCACAGATACGCAGTATTTT. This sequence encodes CASKQGASTDTQYF. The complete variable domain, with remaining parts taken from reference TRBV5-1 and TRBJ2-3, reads KAGVTQTPRYLIKTRGQQVTLSCSPISGHRSVSWYQQTPGQGLQFLFEYFSETQRNKGNFPGRFSGRQFSNSRSEMNVSTLELGDSALYLCASKQGASTDTQYFGPGTRLTVL.

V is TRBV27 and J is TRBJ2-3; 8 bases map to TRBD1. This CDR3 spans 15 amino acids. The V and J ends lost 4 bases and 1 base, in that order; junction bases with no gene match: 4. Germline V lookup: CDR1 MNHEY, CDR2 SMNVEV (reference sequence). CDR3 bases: TGTGCCAGCAGTTACTACAGGGGGGGCACAGATACGCAGTATTTT. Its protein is CASSYYRGGTDTQYF.

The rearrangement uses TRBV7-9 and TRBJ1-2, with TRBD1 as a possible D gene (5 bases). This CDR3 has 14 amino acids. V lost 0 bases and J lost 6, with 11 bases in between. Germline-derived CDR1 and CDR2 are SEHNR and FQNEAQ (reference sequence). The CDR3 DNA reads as TGTGCCAGCAGCTTAGCGGGGCTCGTCGATGGCTACACCTTC. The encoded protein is CASSLAGLVDGYTF.

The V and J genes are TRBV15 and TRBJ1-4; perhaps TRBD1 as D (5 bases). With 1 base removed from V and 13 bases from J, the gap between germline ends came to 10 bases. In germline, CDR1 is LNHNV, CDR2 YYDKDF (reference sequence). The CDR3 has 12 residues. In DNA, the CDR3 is TGTGCCACCAGCAGAGGGACGGGGGTACTGTTTTTT. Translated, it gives CATSRGTGVLFF.

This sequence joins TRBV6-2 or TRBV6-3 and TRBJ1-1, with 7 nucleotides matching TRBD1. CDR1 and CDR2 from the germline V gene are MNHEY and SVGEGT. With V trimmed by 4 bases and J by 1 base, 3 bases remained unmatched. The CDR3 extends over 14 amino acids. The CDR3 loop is CASSSWTGNTEAFF. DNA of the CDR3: TGTGCCAGCAGTTCCTGGACAGGGAACACTGAAGCTTTCTTT.

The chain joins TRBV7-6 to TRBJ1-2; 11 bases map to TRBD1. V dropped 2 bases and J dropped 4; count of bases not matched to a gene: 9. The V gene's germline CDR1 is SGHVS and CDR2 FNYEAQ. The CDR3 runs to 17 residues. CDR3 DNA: TGTGCCAGCAGCTTAAGGGACAGGGGGTCCCCCTCCTATGGCTACACCTTC. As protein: CASSLRDRGSPSYGYTF.

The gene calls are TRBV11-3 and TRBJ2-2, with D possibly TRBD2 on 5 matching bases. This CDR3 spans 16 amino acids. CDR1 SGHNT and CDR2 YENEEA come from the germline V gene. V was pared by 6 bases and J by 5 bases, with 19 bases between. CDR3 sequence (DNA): TGTGCCAGCAGGCCTGACGGGGAAGCGAGGACCGGGGAGCTGTTTTTT. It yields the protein CASRPDGEARTGELFF.

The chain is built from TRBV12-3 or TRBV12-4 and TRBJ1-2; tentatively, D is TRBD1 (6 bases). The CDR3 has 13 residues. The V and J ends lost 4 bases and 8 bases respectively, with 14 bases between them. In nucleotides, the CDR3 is TGTGCCAGCAGTTCTCAGGGGTCTCGGGGCTACACCTTC. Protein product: CASSSQGSRGYTF.

CDR3 amino acids: CATAQESYEQYF. CDR3 coding DNA: TGTGCCACCGCACAGGAGTCCTACGAGCAGTACTTC. The gene calls are TRBV10-3 and TRBJ2-7; D is perhaps TRBD1 (5 bases). The CDR3 covers 12 residues. The germline V gene encodes CDR1 ENHRY and CDR2 SYGVKD. V lost 10 bases, J lost 1 base, and 11 bases lay in between.

The CDR3 is CASSDTGLYGYTF. CDR3 DNA sequence: TGTGCCAGCAGCGATACAGGGCTCTATGGCTACACCTTC. This chain links TRBV2 with TRBJ1-2; D possibly corresponds to TRBD1 (6 bases). Germline V lookup: CDR1 SNHLY, CDR2 FYNNEI. V was clipped by 6 bases and J by 4 bases, with 12 bases between them. CDR3 length: 13 residues.

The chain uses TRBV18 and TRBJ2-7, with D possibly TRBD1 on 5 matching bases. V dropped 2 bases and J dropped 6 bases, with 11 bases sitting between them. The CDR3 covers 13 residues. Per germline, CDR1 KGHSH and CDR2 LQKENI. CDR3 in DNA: TGTGCCAGCTCACCAGCGGAAGGGGTCGAGCAGTACTTC. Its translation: CASSPAEGVEQYF.

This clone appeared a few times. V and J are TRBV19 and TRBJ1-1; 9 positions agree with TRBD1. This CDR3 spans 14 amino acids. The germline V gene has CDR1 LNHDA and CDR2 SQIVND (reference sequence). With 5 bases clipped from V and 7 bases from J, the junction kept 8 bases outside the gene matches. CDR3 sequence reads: CASSFTGGSGEAFF. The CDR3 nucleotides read TGTGCCAGTAGTTTCACAGGGGGCTCAGGTGAAGCTTTCTTT.

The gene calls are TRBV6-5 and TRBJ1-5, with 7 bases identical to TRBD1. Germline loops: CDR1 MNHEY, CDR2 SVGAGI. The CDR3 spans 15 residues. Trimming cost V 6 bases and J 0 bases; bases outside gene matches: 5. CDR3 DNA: TGTGCCAGCAGGGATCACAGGGGTAGCAATCAGCCCCAGCATTTT. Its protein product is CASRDHRGSNQPQHF.

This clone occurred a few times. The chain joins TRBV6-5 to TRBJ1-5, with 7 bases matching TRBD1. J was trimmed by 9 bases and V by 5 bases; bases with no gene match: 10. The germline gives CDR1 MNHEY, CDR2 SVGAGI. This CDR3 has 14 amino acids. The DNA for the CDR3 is TGTGCCAGCAGTCTAGGGGGCCCCGTGGGGCCCCAGCATTTT. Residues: CASSLGGPVGPQHF.

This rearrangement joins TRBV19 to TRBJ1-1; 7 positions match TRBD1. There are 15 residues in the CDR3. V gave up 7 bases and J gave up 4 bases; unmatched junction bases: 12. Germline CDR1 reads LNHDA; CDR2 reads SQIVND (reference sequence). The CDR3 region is CASTLLTGVATEAFF. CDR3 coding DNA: TGTGCCAGTACTTTACTTACAGGGGTGGCCACTGAAGCTTTCTTT.

For the CDR3, the DNA is TGTGCCAGCAGCCAACGCAGGACAGGGTTGGCTGAAAAACTGTTTTTT. It codes for CASSQRRTGLAEKLFF. The chain couples TRBV3-1 (or the pseudogene TRBV3-2) to TRBJ1-4, with 8 bases identical to TRBD1. The CDR3 length is 16 residues. Germline V CDR1 and CDR2: LGHDT, YNNKEL (reference sequence). Trimming removed 2 bases from V and 7 bases from J; junction bases left unmatched: 9.

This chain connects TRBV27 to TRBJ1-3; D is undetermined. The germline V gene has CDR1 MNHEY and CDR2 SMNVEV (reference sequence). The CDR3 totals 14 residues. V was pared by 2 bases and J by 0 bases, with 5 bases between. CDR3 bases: TGTGCCAGCAGTTTAACTTACTCTGGAAACACCATATATTTT. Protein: CASSLTYSGNTIYF.

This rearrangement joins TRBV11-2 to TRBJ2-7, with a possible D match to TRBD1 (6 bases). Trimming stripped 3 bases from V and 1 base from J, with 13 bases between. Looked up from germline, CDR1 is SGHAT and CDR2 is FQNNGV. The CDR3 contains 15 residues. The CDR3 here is CASSFEGDGSYEQYF. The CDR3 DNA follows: TGTGCCAGCAGCTTTGAGGGGGACGGATCCTACGAGCAGTACTTC. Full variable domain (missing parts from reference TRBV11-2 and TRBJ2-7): EAGVAQSPRYKIIEKRQSVAFWCNPISGHATLYWYQQILGQGPKLLIQFQNNGVVDDSQLPKDRFSAERLKGVDSTLKIQPAKLEDSAVYLCASSFEGDGSYEQYFGPGTRLTVT.

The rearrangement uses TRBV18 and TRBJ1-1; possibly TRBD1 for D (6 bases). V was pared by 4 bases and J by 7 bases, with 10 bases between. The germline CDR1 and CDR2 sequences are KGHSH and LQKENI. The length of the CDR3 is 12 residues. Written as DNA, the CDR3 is TGTGCCAGCTCACTTAGGACAGTTGAAGCTTTCTTT. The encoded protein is CASSLRTVEAFF.

The CDR3 DNA is TGTGCCAGCAGTAAACCGGGACAGTCCCAAGAGACCCAGTACTTC. This codes for CASSKPGQSQETQYF. The chain combines TRBV6-6 with TRBJ2-5, with 7 positions matching TRBD1. Germline-derived CDR1 and CDR2 are MNHNY and SVGAGI (reference sequence). The junction had 7 bases not matched to a gene; V was cut back by 5 bases and J by 1 base. The CDR3 has 15 amino acids.

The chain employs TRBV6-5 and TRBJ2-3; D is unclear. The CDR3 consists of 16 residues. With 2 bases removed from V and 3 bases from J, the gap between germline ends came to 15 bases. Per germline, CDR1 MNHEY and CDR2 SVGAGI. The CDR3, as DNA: TGTGCCAGCAGTTACACTGTGAGCTACGTAACAGATACGCAGTATTTT. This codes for CASSYTVSYVTDTQYF.